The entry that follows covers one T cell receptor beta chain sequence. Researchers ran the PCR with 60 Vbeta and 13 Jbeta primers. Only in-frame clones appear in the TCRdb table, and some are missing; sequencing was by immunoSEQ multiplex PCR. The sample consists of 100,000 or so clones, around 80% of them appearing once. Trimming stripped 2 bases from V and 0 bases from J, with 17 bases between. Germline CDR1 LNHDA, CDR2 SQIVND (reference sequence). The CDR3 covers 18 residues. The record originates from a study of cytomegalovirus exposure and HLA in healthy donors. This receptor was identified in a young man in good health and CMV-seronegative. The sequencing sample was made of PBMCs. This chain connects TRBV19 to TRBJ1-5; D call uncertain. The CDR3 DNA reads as TGTGCCAGTAGTATATCCGCCAGCAGGCTCTATAGCAATCAGCCCCAGCATTTT. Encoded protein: CASSISASRLYSNQPQHF.